A selection of T cell receptor beta chains follows, all from one sample in a study of control samples from healthy donors and cancer patients. Profiling relied on immunoSEQ multiplex PCR, and the TCRdb table lists in-frame clones only, not all of them. The sample includes fewer than 200,000 clones, 70% to 90% of them seen just once. The sample consisted of blood. These receptors were collected from a woman aged 25 to 39 in good health. Both conserved end residues are part of each CDR3. Each record gives: CDR3 protein, CDR3 DNA, D gene, clone size, V gene, J gene. D genes are given only for firm matches. Not all rows give a size; the values are once, few, many and, for expanded clones, a class.

CASTGSYEQYF,TGTGCCAGCACCGGGTCCTACGAGCAGTACTTC,.,.,TRBV28,TRBJ2-7
CATKGEIPGELFF,TGTGCCACCAAAGGAGAAATTCCCGGGGAGCTGTTTTTT,.,.,TRBV28,TRBJ2-2
CASSWGTDTQYF,TGTGCCAGTAGTTGGGGTACAGATACGCAGTATTTT,.,.,TRBV19,TRBJ2-3
CASRSGTQFSYEQYF,TGCGCCAGCCGCAGCGGGACTCAATTCTCCTACGAGCAGTACTTC,TRBD2,.,TRBV4-1,TRBJ2-7
CASTQIETQYF,TGTGCCAGCACTCAAATAGAGACCCAGTACTTC,.,.,TRBV2,TRBJ2-5
CASSKGQAPQSRTF,TGTGCCAGTAGTAAGGGACAGGCCCCTCAGAGTCGCACCTTC,TRBD1,few,TRBV19,TRBJ1-2
CASSQEGLAGTPNEQFF,TGTGCCAGCAGCCAAGAGGGACTAGCGGGGACTCCCAATGAGCAGTTCTTC,TRBD2,.,TRBV3-1/TRBV3-2,TRBJ2-1
CASSLENQPQHF,TGTGCCAGCAGCTTGGAAAACCAGCCCCAGCATTTT,.,.,TRBV7-9,TRBJ1-5
CSAILKTQYF,TGCAGTGCTATTCTGAAGACCCAGTACTTC,.,.,TRBV20-1,TRBJ2-5
CASSKNRGLSDSDTIYF,TGTGCCAGCAGCAAAAACAGGGGGCTAAGTGATTCCGACACCATATATTTT,TRBD1,.,TRBV7-9,TRBJ1-3
CAWSVGVSGANVLTF,TGTGCCTGGAGTGTAGGGGTGTCTGGGGCCAACGTCCTGACTTTC,.,few,TRBV30,TRBJ2-6
CASSEYGGLDQYF,TGTGCCAGCAGTGAATACGGCGGACTCGACCAGTACTTC,.,once,TRBV25-1,TRBJ2-4
CASSLDRGYGYTF,TGTGCCAGCAGCTTAGATCGGGGCTATGGCTACACCTTC,.,.,TRBV7-6,TRBJ1-2
CASSLLRAGRSSGANVLTF,TGTGCCAGCAGCTTATTGCGGGCGGGACGAAGCTCTGGGGCCAACGTCCTGACTTTC,.,.,TRBV5-8,TRBJ2-6
CASSPRVGGGEQYF,TGTGCCAGCAGCCCCAGAGTGGGGGGAGGCGAGCAGTACTTC,.,.,TRBV3-1/TRBV3-2,TRBJ2-7
CATSWDRGKGNYGYTF,TGTGCCACCAGTTGGGACAGGGGAAAGGGAAACTATGGCTACACCTTC,TRBD1,.,TRBV15,TRBJ1-2
CASSRKIDSTSNQPQHF,TGCGCCAGCAGCCGAAAGATCGACTCTACGAGCAATCAGCCCCAGCATTTT,.,.,TRBV4-1,TRBJ1-5